The clone carrying this T cell receptor beta chain was seen just once. Its antigen is not identified. The record originates from a study of CD8+CD57+ T cells in acquired aplastic anemia. Across the study: Sorted cells (CD4+ and CD8+) yielded DNA amounts that averaged roughly 3 ug. Where healthy donors were concerned, CD4+ cells averaged about 10 million reads.

With 4 bases clipped from V and 7 bases from J, the junction kept 2 bases outside the gene matches. CDR1 and CDR2 (germline): MGHRA, YSYEKL. The CDR3 covers 13 residues. Both TCR beta VDJ combination and CDR3 sequence profiling were carried out. Genomic DNA was the template for this profiling. Using its own MiXCR run on the reads, TCRdb lists one record per CDR3 protein. The sample shows 400,000 to 450,000 distinct CDR3 sequences, under 80% of them seen only once. Study conclusions and caveats: Between patients and controls, CD8+ Simpson's diversity did not vary significantly. Around 27 sequences, all CD8+ CDR3, were shared between patients and controls.

This rearrangement joins TRBV4-1 to TRBJ1-4; 8 bases agree with TRBD1. The sequencing input was sorted CD4+, CD8+, or CD8+CD57+ T cells (not recorded which) from PBMCs. This clonotype originated in a human donor in good health, serving as a control. The CDR3, as DNA: TGCGCCAGCAGCCTGGACAGGGCTGAAAAACTGTTTTTT. Translated: CASSLDRAEKLFF.